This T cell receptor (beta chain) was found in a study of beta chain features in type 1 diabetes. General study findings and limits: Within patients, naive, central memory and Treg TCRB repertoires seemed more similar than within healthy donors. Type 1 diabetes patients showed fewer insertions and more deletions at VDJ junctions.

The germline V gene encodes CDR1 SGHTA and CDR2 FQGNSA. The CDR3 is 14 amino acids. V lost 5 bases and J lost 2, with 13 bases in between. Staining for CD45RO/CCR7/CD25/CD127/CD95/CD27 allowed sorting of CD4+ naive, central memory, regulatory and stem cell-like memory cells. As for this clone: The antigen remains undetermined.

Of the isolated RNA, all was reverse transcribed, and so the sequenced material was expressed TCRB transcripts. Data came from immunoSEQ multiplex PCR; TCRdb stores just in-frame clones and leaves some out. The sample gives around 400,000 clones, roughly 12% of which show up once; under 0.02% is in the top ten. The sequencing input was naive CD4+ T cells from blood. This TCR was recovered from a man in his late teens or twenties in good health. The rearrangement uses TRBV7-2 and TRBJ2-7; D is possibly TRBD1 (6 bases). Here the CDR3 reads CASSQRTGPYEQYF. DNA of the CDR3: TGTGCCAGCAGCCAACGAACAGGGCCCTACGAGCAGTACTTC.